What follows is one T cell receptor beta chain and its context. The table came from immunoSEQ multiplex PCR; TCRdb's copy has only in-frame clones and leaves some out. The table lists 120,000 or so clones, about 88% of them singletons, with under 2% in the top ten. V lost 3 bases and J lost 3, with 11 bases in between. The CDR3 is 14 amino acids. Per the germline V gene, CDR1 is LNHDA and CDR2 is SQIVND (reference sequence). The data originate from a study of control samples from healthy donors and cancer patients. The sequence derives from a man between 18 and 29 years old in good health. The source material was blood. The J gene is TRBJ1-1, the V gene TRBV19; D unclear. In DNA form, the CDR3 reads TGTGCCAGTAGTATTCGACTCCGGGACACTGAAGCTTTCTTT. Its translation: CASSIRLRDTEAFF.